This is a list of T cell receptor beta chains from one sample in a study of neoadjuvant anti-PD-1 for oral cavity cancer. Assay used: immunoSEQ multiplex PCR; TCRdb lists only in-frame clones, some missing. Of around 8,000 clones in the sample, 65% to 75% were seen once. Sequences were derived from PBMCs, sampled after nivolumab (anti-PD-1) treatment. The receptors come from a person between 40 and 85 years old with oral cavity squamous cell carcinoma. The CDR3 runs from the conserved cysteine through the conserved F or W. Fields, in order: D gene, clone size, V gene, J gene, CDR3 protein, CDR3 DNA. A D gene is named only where the DNA matches it firmly. Only some rows state a clone size, as once, few, many or a class for expanded clones.

D gene: -
clone size: -
V gene: TRBV6-6
J gene: TRBJ1-1
CDR3 protein: CASSSGVRAGVTEAFF
CDR3 DNA: TGTGCCAGCAGTTCGGGCGTGAGGGCTGGGGTTACTGAAGCTTTCTTT

D gene: TRBD1
clone size: -
V gene: TRBV6-5
J gene: TRBJ2-2
CDR3 protein: CASRSDREITGELFF
CDR3 DNA: TGTGCCAGCAGGTCGGACAGGGAGATCACCGGGGAGCTGTTTTTT

D gene: TRBD2
clone size: few
V gene: TRBV6-5
J gene: TRBJ2-1
CDR3 protein: CASSLLAGGSDEQFF
CDR3 DNA: TGTGCCAGCAGTTTGCTAGCGGGGGGATCAGATGAGCAGTTCTTC

D gene: -
clone size: -
V gene: TRBV5-5
J gene: TRBJ1-5
CDR3 protein: CASSQDSHNQPQHF
CDR3 DNA: TGTGCCAGCAGCCAAGACAGCCACAATCAGCCCCAGCATTTT

D gene: -
clone size: -
V gene: TRBV10-3
J gene: TRBJ1-2
CDR3 protein: CAISGLPGGNYGYTF
CDR3 DNA: TGTGCCATCAGTGGACTGCCCGGGGGGAACTATGGCTACACCTTC

D gene: TRBD1
clone size: once
V gene: TRBV6-5
J gene: TRBJ1-2
CDR3 protein: CASSYSEGADYGYTF
CDR3 DNA: TGTGCCAGCAGTTACTCGGAGGGGGCGGACTATGGCTACACCTTC

D gene: -
clone size: few
V gene: TRBV6-6
J gene: TRBJ1-2
CDR3 protein: CASSYSGELNYGYTF
CDR3 DNA: TGTGCCAGCAGTTACTCTGGAGAGTTAAACTATGGCTACACCTTC

D gene: -
clone size: -
V gene: TRBV7-9
J gene: TRBJ2-7
CDR3 protein: CASSARTRPSYEQYF
CDR3 DNA: TGTGCCAGCAGCGCTCGGACAAGACCTTCCTACGAGCAGTACTTC

D gene: -
clone size: -
V gene: TRBV2
J gene: TRBJ1-5
CDR3 protein: CASSFGLPSNQPQHF
CDR3 DNA: TGTGCCAGCAGTTTTGGGCTCCCAAGCAATCAGCCCCAGCATTTT

D gene: -
clone size: -
V gene: TRBV10-3
J gene: TRBJ1-4
CDR3 protein: CAISEGQGRANEKLFF
CDR3 DNA: TGTGCCATCAGTGAGGGCCAGGGGAGGGCTAATGAAAAACTGTTTTTT

D gene: -
clone size: -
V gene: TRBV7-8
J gene: TRBJ1-2
CDR3 protein: CASSFQEGWSYGYTF
CDR3 DNA: TGTGCCAGCAGCTTTCAGGAGGGGTGGAGCTATGGCTACACCTTC

D gene: -
clone size: -
V gene: TRBV5-4
J gene: TRBJ1-4
CDR3 protein: CASSLGGKLEKLFF
CDR3 DNA: TGTGCCAGCAGCTTGGGTGGGAAACTTGAAAAACTGTTTTTT

D gene: TRBD2
clone size: -
V gene: TRBV5-1
J gene: TRBJ2-1
CDR3 protein: CASRGSSGGYNEQFF
CDR3 DNA: TGCGCCAGCAGAGGGAGCTCGGGGGGTTACAATGAGCAGTTCTTC

D gene: -
clone size: -
V gene: TRBV6-1
J gene: TRBJ1-6
CDR3 protein: CANFRTLDGSPLHF
CDR3 DNA: TGTGCCAACTTTCGAACCCTCGACGGTTCACCCCTCCACTTT

D gene: -
clone size: -
V gene: TRBV18
J gene: TRBJ1-1
CDR3 protein: CASSPELGVNTEAFF
CDR3 DNA: TGTGCCAGCTCACCAGAGTTAGGAGTTAACACTGAAGCTTTCTTT

D gene: -
clone size: -
V gene: TRBV11-2
J gene: TRBJ2-1
CDR3 protein: CASSLDRQNEQFF
CDR3 DNA: TGTGCCAGCAGCTTAGATCGACAAAATGAGCAGTTCTTC

D gene: -
clone size: -
V gene: TRBV6-6
J gene: TRBJ2-7
CDR3 protein: CASSPSRYEQYF
CDR3 DNA: TGTGCCAGCAGCCCCAGCCGCTACGAGCAGTACTTC

D gene: -
clone size: -
V gene: TRBV7-9
J gene: TRBJ1-2
CDR3 protein: CASGVDTNYGYTF
CDR3 DNA: TGTGCCAGCGGAGTAGATACTAACTATGGCTACACCTTC

D gene: TRBD1
clone size: -
V gene: TRBV7-2
J gene: TRBJ2-2
CDR3 protein: CASSPTRTGVGELFF
CDR3 DNA: TGTGCCAGCAGCCCAACTCGGACAGGGGTTGGGGAGCTGTTTTTT

D gene: -
clone size: few
V gene: TRBV5-5
J gene: TRBJ2-2
CDR3 protein: CASSGGRANTGELFF
CDR3 DNA: TGTGCCAGCAGCGGGGGACGGGCGAACACCGGGGAGCTGTTTTTT

D gene: -
clone size: -
V gene: TRBV10-3
J gene: TRBJ2-2
CDR3 protein: CAISRTSNTGELFF
CDR3 DNA: TGTGCCATCAGTAGGACTTCGAACACCGGGGAGCTGTTTTTT

D gene: -
clone size: -
V gene: TRBV15
J gene: TRBJ2-1
CDR3 protein: CATNPALFGEQFF
CDR3 DNA: TGTGCCACCAACCCCGCCCTGTTTGGTGAGCAGTTCTTC

D gene: TRBD2
clone size: -
V gene: TRBV7-2
J gene: TRBJ2-1
CDR3 protein: CASSLVGAGVVEQFF
CDR3 DNA: TGTGCCAGCAGCTTAGTAGGGGCGGGGGTTGTTGAGCAGTTCTTC

D gene: TRBD2
clone size: -
V gene: TRBV5-4
J gene: TRBJ2-1
CDR3 protein: CASSLAGGPGNEQFF
CDR3 DNA: TGTGCCAGCAGCTTGGCGGGGGGGCCTGGGAATGAGCAGTTCTTC

D gene: -
clone size: -
V gene: TRBV10-2
J gene: TRBJ1-2
CDR3 protein: CASRSGQIPDGYTF
CDR3 DNA: TGCGCCAGCAGATCCGGACAGATTCCGGACGGCTACACCTTC

D gene: TRBD1
clone size: -
V gene: TRBV6-5
J gene: TRBJ1-5
CDR3 protein: CASSQTGESRQPQHF
CDR3 DNA: TGTGCCAGCAGTCAGACAGGGGAAAGTCGGCAGCCCCAGCATTTT

D gene: -
clone size: -
V gene: TRBV7-2
J gene: TRBJ1-1
CDR3 protein: CASSLSGGRNTEAFF
CDR3 DNA: TGTGCCAGCAGCTTATCGGGGGGCCGGAACACTGAAGCTTTCTTT

D gene: -
clone size: -
V gene: TRBV19
J gene: TRBJ1-6
CDR3 protein: CASSAPGLQPLHF
CDR3 DNA: TGTGCCAGTAGTGCCCCAGGGCTACAGCCCCTCCACTTT

D gene: -
clone size: -
V gene: TRBV5-1
J gene: TRBJ2-1
CDR3 protein: CASSFTFNEQFF
CDR3 DNA: TGCGCCAGCAGCTTCACATTCAATGAGCAGTTCTTC

D gene: -
clone size: -
V gene: TRBV6-1
J gene: TRBJ2-1
CDR3 protein: CASATGTNNEQFF
CDR3 DNA: TGTGCCAGCGCAACCGGGACAAACAATGAGCAGTTCTTC

D gene: TRBD2
clone size: -
V gene: TRBV9
J gene: TRBJ2-1
CDR3 protein: CASSVGGGDYNEQFF
CDR3 DNA: TGTGCCAGCAGCGTAGGTGGGGGGGACTACAATGAGCAGTTCTTC

D gene: -
clone size: -
V gene: TRBV4-3
J gene: TRBJ2-3
CDR3 protein: CASSQEDPQDTQYF
CDR3 DNA: TGCGCCAGCAGCCAAGAGGACCCGCAAGATACGCAGTATTTT

D gene: TRBD1
clone size: once
V gene: TRBV6-5
J gene: TRBJ1-4
CDR3 protein: CASSYAGQDNEKLFF
CDR3 DNA: TGTGCCAGCAGTTACGCAGGACAGGATAATGAAAAACTGTTTTTT

D gene: -
clone size: -
V gene: TRBV11-2
J gene: TRBJ2-3
CDR3 protein: CASSLGVSTDTQYF
CDR3 DNA: TGTGCCAGCAGCTTAGGCGTTAGCACAGATACGCAGTATTTT

D gene: -
clone size: -
V gene: TRBV7-7
J gene: TRBJ2-3
CDR3 protein: CASSLGVEGRTDTQYF
CDR3 DNA: TGTGCCAGCAGCTTAGGCGTGGAGGGCCGCACAGATACGCAGTATTTT

D gene: TRBD2
clone size: once
V gene: TRBV5-4
J gene: TRBJ2-5
CDR3 protein: CASSPSGEPKETQYF
CDR3 DNA: TGTGCCAGCAGCCCGAGCGGGGAGCCAAAAGAGACCCAGTACTTC

D gene: TRBD1
clone size: -
V gene: TRBV6-1
J gene: TRBJ1-2
CDR3 protein: CASSEAGGQQGGYTF
CDR3 DNA: TGTGCCAGCAGTGAAGCGGGGGGACAGCAGGGTGGCTACACCTTC

D gene: TRBD2
clone size: -
V gene: TRBV9
J gene: TRBJ2-7
CDR3 protein: CASSGGLAGSSYEQYF
CDR3 DNA: TGTGCCAGCAGCGGGGGACTAGCGGGGAGCTCCTACGAGCAGTACTTC

D gene: TRBD1
clone size: -
V gene: TRBV5-6
J gene: TRBJ1-1
CDR3 protein: CASTGQGKNTEAFF
CDR3 DNA: TGTGCCTCCACGGGACAGGGGAAGAACACTGAAGCTTTCTTT

D gene: -
clone size: few
V gene: TRBV7-6
J gene: TRBJ1-1
CDR3 protein: CASSPTIQLYTEAFF
CDR3 DNA: TGTGCCAGCAGCCCAACGATTCAGTTGTACACTGAAGCTTTCTTT

D gene: -
clone size: -
V gene: TRBV11-2
J gene: TRBJ2-4
CDR3 protein: CASSLNNRRAKNIQYF
CDR3 DNA: TGTGCCAGCAGCTTAAACAACAGGAGGGCCAAAAACATTCAGTACTTC

D gene: TRBD1
clone size: -
V gene: TRBV7-9
J gene: TRBJ1-2
CDR3 protein: CASSPGLPGQTNYGYTF
CDR3 DNA: TGTGCCAGCAGCCCCGGGCTCCCGGGACAGACTAACTATGGCTACACCTTC

D gene: -
clone size: once
V gene: TRBV28
J gene: TRBJ2-1
CDR3 protein: CASSPGTISYNEQFF
CDR3 DNA: TGTGCCAGCAGCCCCGGGACAATCTCCTACAATGAGCAGTTCTTC

D gene: -
clone size: once
V gene: TRBV27
J gene: TRBJ1-2
CDR3 protein: CASSYGAGGYGYTF
CDR3 DNA: TGTGCCAGCAGTTACGGGGCTGGCGGGTATGGCTACACCTTC

D gene: -
clone size: -
V gene: TRBV28
J gene: TRBJ1-1
CDR3 protein: CASSLFYEAFF
CDR3 DNA: TGTGCCAGCAGTCTTTTTTATGAAGCTTTCTTT

D gene: -
clone size: -
V gene: TRBV27
J gene: TRBJ1-4
CDR3 protein: CASRPWGATNEKLFF
CDR3 DNA: TGTGCCAGCAGGCCTTGGGGGGCAACTAATGAAAAACTGTTTTTT

D gene: TRBD1
clone size: once
V gene: TRBV6-5
J gene: TRBJ1-2
CDR3 protein: CASNYRGRDYGYTF
CDR3 DNA: TGTGCCAGCAACTACAGGGGGCGCGACTATGGCTACACCTTC

D gene: -
clone size: -
V gene: TRBV7-2
J gene: TRBJ2-5
CDR3 protein: CASSLAGSGYQETQYF
CDR3 DNA: TGTGCCAGCAGCTTAGCGGGGAGTGGATACCAAGAGACCCAGTACTTC

D gene: -
clone size: -
V gene: TRBV27
J gene: TRBJ2-5
CDR3 protein: CASRIAKSQTQYF
CDR3 DNA: TGTGCCAGCAGAATAGCAAAAAGTCAGACCCAGTACTTC

D gene: TRBD2
clone size: -
V gene: TRBV7-2
J gene: TRBJ2-7
CDR3 protein: CASSARSHLGGGYEQYF
CDR3 DNA: TGTGCCAGCAGCGCCCGATCGCACCTGGGCGGGGGCTACGAGCAGTACTTC

D gene: TRBD2
clone size: -
V gene: TRBV18
J gene: TRBJ2-3
CDR3 protein: CASSRTSGTDTQYF
CDR3 DNA: TGTGCCAGCTCACGGACTAGCGGCACAGATACGCAGTATTTT

D gene: -
clone size: -
V gene: TRBV6-1
J gene: TRBJ1-5
CDR3 protein: CASQRGGQPQHF
CDR3 DNA: TGTGCCAGCCAGAGGGGCGGACAGCCCCAGCATTTT